Here is one T cell receptor (beta chain) with its context. The antigen it binds to is not known. Per-nucleotide qualities are absent, and no much larger clonotype sits a single base away. The receptor library was made with 5' RACE. Sequencing used an Illumina HiSeq 2500. A second roughly 7 to 11 cycle PCR used a sample-barcoded 5' primer and a J-beta primer mix. A template-switch 5' adaptor carrying 12 random nucleotides introduced a unique molecular identifier onto each TCR beta cDNA molecule. Each sample yielded at least 3 million CDR3-containing paired-end reads. First-strand cDNA synthesis was performed from all RNA using the Mint cDNA synthesis kit, with priming by a TRBC-specific oligonucleotide. Following uracil-DNA glycosylase treatment, a first 18-cycle PCR with universal primers M1SS and BC2_uni_R was performed on all cDNA. Concerning the study's data processing: Each sample was normalized by randomly selecting 1 million high-quality reads, each carrying a distinct molecular identifier. Instead of being binned into consensus sequences, reads that shared molecular identifiers were thrown out. MiTCR, set to a Q25 quality threshold and the strictest error-elimination algorithm, was used for CDR3 identification, clonotype clustering and error correction. Lower-bound total TCR beta diversity was estimated with a nonparametric unseen species model using Euler transformation. The public reads were reprocessed in TCRdb via fastp at Q25 and MiXCR, keeping in-frame beta chains. Here each entry gathers all rows of one CDR3 protein and keeps the most common genes and DNA. TCRdb, rather than the study authors, made the V and J calls. The sample contains 450,000 to 600,000 distinct CDR3 sequences, about 26% of them found a single time. Under 4.5% of the sample is held by the ten biggest clonotypes.

From V the trimming removes 3 bases and from J it removes 9 bases, while the gene matches leave 7 bases of the junction unaccounted for. The CDR3 starts with the cysteine, ends with the phenylalanine, and has 13 residues. Only the CDR3 portion is preserved as DNA: 39 bases, with reading frame beginning at the first base. The CDR1 and CDR2 encoded by the germline V gene are SGHTA and FQGNSA. This record belongs to a study of blood T cells in healthy people across ages (dated by TCRdb to 2013 to 2016). Looking at the study overall: In model experiments, template switching captured about one uniquely barcoded TCR beta cDNA molecule for every two T cells. Age-related changes in TCR beta repertoire diversity were measured in the study by deep sequencing normalized with unique cDNA molecular identifiers. The donors were divided into four age groups: young (average around 16 years), middle-aged (roughly 40), aged (roughly 60) and long-lived (roughly 82). Two additional independent replicas of 1 million unique cDNA reads from the same blood draw were analyzed for two donors (one aged 18 to 29 and one aged 80 or older). Study-wide findings and limitations: Estimates of total diversity from one million sequenced T cells were regarded as lower bounds and underestimates. As age increased, observed TCR beta diversity per million T cells dropped in a roughly linear way, and a significant reduction was already evident by age 40. Because the CMV infection status of the donors was unknown, age-related changes in expanded clonotypes may potentially have been confounded. Compared with the aged group, more naive CD4+ T cells, fewer expanded clones and increased TCR diversity were shown by the long-lived group, suggesting age selection. Conclusive comparison of naive and antigen-experienced compartments was prevented by the profiling of bulk unsorted PBMCs. There was a strong correlation between observed TCR beta diversity and the percentage of naive T cells measured by flow cytometry.

The approximately 40 donors, aged 6 to 90 years, were systemically healthy Caucasian individuals from Russia. About 10 milliliters of peripheral blood were drawn from each donor into EDTA-treated Vacutainer tubes. Ficoll-Paque density-gradient centrifugation was used to isolate PBMCs, with at least 6 million per sample. Total RNA was extracted from PBMCs with Trizol reagent, with at least 5 micrograms obtained per sample. For every donor, flow cytometry on a PBMC aliquot measured the percentage of naive CD45RAhigh/CD27high T cells. The data were also submitted as part of a second study, on T cells of mothers and their children. Drawing on the second study: Nine systemically healthy Caucasian individuals served as donors, namely three mothers together with their six children. cDNA synthesis consumed the entire amount of extracted RNA, loaded at approximately 1.4 ug RNA in each 15 ul reaction. In the second PCR, the M1S primer introduced both the sample barcodes and 2-4 random nucleotides. Over 8.5 million TCR beta CDR3 reads came from each mother, compared with some 3.1 million reads from each child. In both related and unrelated pairs, thymic selection shapes the output of TCR recombination in a similar way, with inherited differences having only a minor effect. Normalized repertoire overlap was always slightly but never significantly higher in related than unrelated mother-child pairs. With a sensitivity of approximately 92 clones per million clonotypes, no persistent microchimeric T cell clones were detected. To look for features that set related mother-child pairs apart from unrelated individuals, the researchers ran deep NGS to compare the TCR beta repertoires of mothers and children. The mean age was roughly 44 +/- 4 years for the mothers and 11 +/- 4 years for the children. After adapter ligation was performed with NEBNext reagents, the libraries were sequenced on an Illumina HiSeq 2000 with 100+100 nt paired-end reads. Mother and child libraries were prepared a month apart and sequenced in separate runs to prevent cross-contamination. Each donor had between roughly 450,000 and 2,100,000 distinct TCR beta clonotypes identified. Naive TCR beta clonotypes were estimated from low-frequency clonotypes matched to each donor's FACS-determined naive share, without sorting.

This chain joins TRBV7-2 to TRBJ2-5, with TRBD2 identical over 7 junction bases. Specimen: blood. The TCR sequence derives from a boy between 2 and 10 years old in good health. The CDR3 protein sequence reads: CASSLSGGEAQYF. The nucleotide sequence reads as follows: TGTGCCAGCAGCTTGAGTGGGGGGGAGGCCCAGTACTTC.